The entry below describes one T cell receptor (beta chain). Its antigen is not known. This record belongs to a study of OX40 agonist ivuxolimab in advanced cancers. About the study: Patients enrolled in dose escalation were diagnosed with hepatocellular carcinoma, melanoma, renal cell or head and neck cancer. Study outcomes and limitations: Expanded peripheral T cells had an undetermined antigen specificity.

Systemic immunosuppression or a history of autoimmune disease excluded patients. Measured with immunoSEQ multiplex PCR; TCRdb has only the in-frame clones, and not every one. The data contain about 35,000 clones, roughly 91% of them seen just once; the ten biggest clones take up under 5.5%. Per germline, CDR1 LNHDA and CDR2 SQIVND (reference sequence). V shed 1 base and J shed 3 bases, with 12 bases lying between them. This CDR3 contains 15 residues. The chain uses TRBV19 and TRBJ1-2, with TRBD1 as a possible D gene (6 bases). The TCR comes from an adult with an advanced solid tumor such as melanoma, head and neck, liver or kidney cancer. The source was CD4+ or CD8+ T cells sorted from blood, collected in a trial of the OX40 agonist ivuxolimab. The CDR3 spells CASSIAAGVDYGYTF. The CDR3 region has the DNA TGTGCCAGTAGTATAGCGGCAGGGGTTGACTATGGCTACACCTTC.